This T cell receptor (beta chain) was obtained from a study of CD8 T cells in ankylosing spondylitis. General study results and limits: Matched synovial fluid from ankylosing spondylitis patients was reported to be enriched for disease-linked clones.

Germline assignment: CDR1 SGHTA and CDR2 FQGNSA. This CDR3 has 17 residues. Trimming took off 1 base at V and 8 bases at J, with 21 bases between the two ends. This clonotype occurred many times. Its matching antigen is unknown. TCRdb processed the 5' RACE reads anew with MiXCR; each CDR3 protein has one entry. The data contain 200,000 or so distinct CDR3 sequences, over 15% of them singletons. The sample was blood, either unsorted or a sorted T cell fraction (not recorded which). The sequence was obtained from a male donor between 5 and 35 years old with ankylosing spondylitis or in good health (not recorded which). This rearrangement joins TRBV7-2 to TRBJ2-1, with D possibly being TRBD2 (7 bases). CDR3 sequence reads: CASSLVAGGRGGDEQFF. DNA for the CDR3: TGTGCCAGCAGCTTAGTCGCGGGCGGGAGAGGGGGGGATGAGCAGTTCTTC.